Below are 25 T cell receptor beta chains sequenced from a single sample in a study of control samples from healthy donors and cancer patients (dated by TCRdb to 2020 to 2022). The method was the immunoSEQ multiplex PCR assay. TCRdb holds this immuneACCESS table with in-frame rearrangements only. Some clones are missing; in checked studies, unresolved V genes explain under half, and the rest has no known cause. Across this sample there are 120,000 or so clones, with just over 90% seen only once. Of the sample, less than 9.5% falls within the top ten clones. The sequenced sample was blood. These TCRs come from a woman between 18 and 30 years old in good health.

The chain couples TRBV27 to TRBJ2-7; no firm D call. There are 11 residues in the CDR3. V dropped 9 bases and J dropped 0 bases, with 6 bases sitting between them. Per the germline V gene, CDR1 is MNHEY and CDR2 is SMNVEV (reference sequence). DNA of the CDR3: TGTGCCAGTCCGCTCTCCTACGAGCAGTACTTC. It yields the protein CASPLSYEQYF.

The V and J genes are TRBV27 and TRBJ2-3; tentatively, D is TRBD2 (6 bases). V lost 3 bases and J lost 1, with 11 bases in between. Germline V gives CDR1 MNHEY, CDR2 SMNVEV (reference sequence). The CDR3 has 15 residues. The CDR3 sequence is CASSLLADRTDTQYF. The CDR3 DNA reads TGTGCCAGCAGTTTGTTAGCGGACCGCACAGATACGCAGTATTTT.

The chain combines TRBV7-3 with TRBJ2-1; TRBD2 matches 7 bases. The CDR3 sequence is 15 residues long. Germline CDR1 SGHTA, CDR2 FQGTGA. V gave up 2 bases and J gave up 2 bases; unmatched junction bases: 3. The CDR3 DNA follows: TGTGCCAGCAGCTTAGGGGGAGGGCCCTACAATGAGCAGTTCTTC. Its translation is CASSLGGGPYNEQFF.

The chain links TRBV28 to TRBJ1-6; D call uncertain. Germline loops: CDR1 MDHEN, CDR2 SYDVKM. This CDR3 is 14 amino acids long. V dropped 3 bases and J dropped 8 bases, with 11 bases sitting between them. CDR3 residues: CASSFVVRYSPLHF. In DNA form, the CDR3 reads TGTGCCAGCAGTTTCGTTGTCAGATATTCACCCCTCCACTTT.

On this clone itself: A read error may produce the germline difference seen at one junction end. The rearrangement uses TRBV2 and TRBJ1-2; 9 nucleotides line up with TRBD1. The CDR3 contains 19 residues. Germline V CDR1 and CDR2: SNHLY, FYNNEI. The CDR3 here is CASNEPSQGAHTLNYGYTF. The CDR3 DNA follows: TGTGCCAGCAATGAACCCTCACAGGGGGCGCATACGCTTAACTATGGCTACACCTTC. The entire variable domain, with the rest obtained from reference TRBV2 and TRBJ1-2, is as follows: EPEVTQTPSHQVTQMGQEVILRCVPISNHLYFYWYRQILGQKVEFLVSFYNNEISEKSEIFDDQFSVERPDGSNFTLKIRSTKLEDSAMYFCASNEPSQGAHTLNYGYTFGSGTRLTVV.

The rearrangement joins TRBV27 to TRBJ1-2, with D uncertain. The V end was cut by 6 bases, the J end by 2 bases, with 10 bases between. The CDR3 is 13 amino acids. Germline V gene data show CDR1 as MNHEY and CDR2 as SMNVEV (reference sequence). The CDR3 DNA reads as TGTGCCAGCAGCAAACAACCGAACTATGGCTACACCTTC. Its translation is CASSKQPNYGYTF.

V and J are TRBV3-1 (or the pseudogene TRBV3-2) and TRBJ2-4, with a possible D match to TRBD2 (6 bases). The CDR3 spans 14 residues. Trimming pared 6 bases from V and 4 bases from J, leaving 13 bases between. The germline CDR1 and CDR2 sequences are LGHDT and YNNKEL (reference sequence). The CDR3 DNA reads as TGTGCCAGCAGTTACGGGAGTTTGAAAAACATTCAGTACTTC. Its translation: CASSYGSLKNIQYF.

This sequence joins TRBV4-3 and TRBJ1-2; weak D call: TRBD1 (6 bases). V gave up 3 bases and J gave up 2 bases, with 13 bases separating them. Germline V lookup: CDR1 LGHNA, CDR2 YSLEER. There are 15 residues in the CDR3. CDR3 sequence: CASSHDRTANYGYTF. In DNA, the CDR3 is TGCGCCAGCAGCCATGATAGGACAGCGAACTATGGCTACACCTTC.

The chain links TRBV2 to TRBJ2-5; 9 positions match TRBD1. Germline CDR1 is SNHLY and CDR2 is FYNNEI. J lost 4 bases, V lost 5 bases, and 8 bases had no gene match. This CDR3 has 15 amino acids. DNA for the CDR3: TGTGCCAGCAGTTTAACCGGGACAGGGCCAGAGACCCAGTACTTC. It specifies CASSLTGTGPETQYF.

The gene calls are TRBV15 and TRBJ2-7; a weak D match, TRBD2 (6 bases). Germline lookup yields CDR1 LNHNV and CDR2 YYDKDF (reference sequence). The length of the CDR3 is 13 residues. The V and J ends lost 5 bases and 0 bases respectively, with 8 bases between them. The CDR3 sequence is CATSAGHSYEQYF. The CDR3 DNA reads as TGTGCCACCAGCGCGGGGCACTCCTACGAGCAGTACTTC.

The rearrangement joins TRBV4-2 to TRBJ1-5; 7 nucleotides match TRBD1. V was pared by 4 bases and J by 3 bases, with 6 bases of the junction left unmatched. The length of the CDR3 is 15 residues. Germline CDR1 LGHNA, CDR2 YNFKEQ. CDR3 nucleotides: TGTGCCAGCAGCCCGTCAACAGGGGACAATCAGCCCCAGCATTTT. Protein product: CASSPSTGDNQPQHF.

The chain combines TRBV28 with TRBJ1-1; unclear D gene. V was pared by 4 bases and J by 1 base, with 10 bases between. Germline assignment: CDR1 MDHEN and CDR2 SYDVKM. The CDR3 loop spans 14 amino acids. The CDR3 nucleotides read TGTGCCAGCAGTTCACTCCCCTCGAACACTGAAGCTTTCTTT. It yields the protein CASSSLPSNTEAFF.

In this sample, this clone turned up once. This chain joins TRBV15 and TRBJ2-7, with D uncertain. There are 14 residues in the CDR3. Trimming took 0 bases from V and 6 from J, leaving 12 bases between them. Germline V gives CDR1 LNHNV, CDR2 YYDKDF (reference sequence). CDR3 sequence: CATSRDRGTAEQYF. CDR3 nucleotide sequence: TGTGCCACCAGCAGAGATCGAGGAACAGCCGAGCAGTACTTC.

This clone was seen a single time. The genes are TRBV9 and TRBJ2-1; TRBD1 matches 9 bases. Germline trimming cut 4 bases from V and 9 bases from J; bases unmatched to any gene: 14. The CDR3 loop spans 16 amino acids. Germline loops: CDR1 SGDLS, CDR2 YYNGEE. CDR3 DNA sequence: TGTGCCAGCAGCTCCCACCGGGACAGGGAATTCGCTGAGCAGTTCTTC. Protein: CASSSHRDREFAEQFF.

The chain uses TRBV7-2 and TRBJ2-5; unclear D gene. The germline CDR1 and CDR2 sequences are SGHTA and FQGNSA. The ends were cut back, 8 bases at V and 5 bases at J, with 12 bases in the middle. CDR3 length equals 12 residues. CDR3 region: CASENLAETQYF. CDR3 bases: TGTGCCAGCGAAAATCTGGCGGAGACCCAGTACTTC.

The V gene is TRBV2, the J gene TRBJ2-7, with TRBD2 matching 8 bases. Germline trimming cut 3 bases from V and 0 bases from J; bases unmatched to any gene: 4. The CDR3 spans 15 residues. Germline V lookup: CDR1 SNHLY, CDR2 FYNNEI. CDR3 nucleotide sequence: TGTGCCAGCAGTGACGAAGCGGGAGCCTCCTACGAGCAGTACTTC. It codes for CASSDEAGASYEQYF. The variable domain in full, with the rest retrieved from reference TRBV2 and TRBJ2-7, is EPEVTQTPSHQVTQMGQEVILRCVPISNHLYFYWYRQILGQKVEFLVSFYNNEISEKSEIFDDQFSVERPDGSNFTLKIRSTKLEDSAMYFCASSDEAGASYEQYFGPGTRLTVT.

This chain joins TRBV30 and TRBJ1-5; 9 bases fit TRBD1. Trimming took 4 bases from V and 3 from J; bases not matched to a gene: 7. Per the germline V gene, CDR1 is GTSNPN and CDR2 is SVGIG (reference sequence). The length of the CDR3 is 15 residues. The CDR3 sequence is CAWIRGQGVNQPQHF. DNA of the CDR3: TGTGCCTGGATAAGGGGACAGGGAGTCAATCAGCCCCAGCATTTT.

CDR3 nucleotides: TGTGCCAGCAGCTTGGGACTAGAGGCCGCAGAGACCCAGTACTTC. Protein: CASSLGLEAAETQYF. The chain has TRBV13 and TRBJ2-5; 8 bases map to TRBD2. J gave up 4 bases and V 3 bases, and 7 bases lay outside the gene matches. The germline V gene has CDR1 PRHDT and CDR2 FYEKMQ (reference sequence). CDR3 length equals 15 residues.

The chain recombines TRBV2 with TRBJ2-1; TRBD2 matches at 14 bases. The CDR3 consists of 16 residues. The germline V gene encodes CDR1 SNHLY and CDR2 FYNNEI. With 6 bases clipped from V and 7 bases from J, the junction kept 8 bases outside the gene matches. The DNA of the CDR3 is TGTGCCAGCAGGGACCGACTAGCGGGAGGGGGGAATGAGCAGTTCTTC. Translation gives CASRDRLAGGGNEQFF.

The V call is TRBV7-2, the J call TRBJ2-3; unclear D gene. CDR3 length: 12 amino acids. V shed 5 bases and J shed 2 bases, with 5 bases lying between them. CDR1 and CDR2 (germline): SGHTA, FQGNSA. The DNA of the CDR3 is TGTGCCAGCAGCCCCCCCACAGATACGCAGTATTTT. Translated, it gives CASSPPTDTQYF.

The chain links TRBV24-1 to TRBJ1-1; 8 nucleotides match TRBD1. Looked up from germline, CDR1 is KGHDR and CDR2 is SFDVKD. The CDR3 is 11 residues long. The V and J ends lost 3 bases and 10 bases, in that order; junction bases with no gene match: 0. The CDR3 is CATSDDRGAFF. For the CDR3, the DNA is TGTGCCACCAGTGATGACAGGGGAGCTTTCTTT.

The rearrangement joins TRBV7-2 to TRBJ2-7; 10 bases align to TRBD2. Looked up from germline, CDR1 is SGHTA and CDR2 is FQGNSA. V lost 5 bases, J lost 4 bases, and 11 bases stayed unmatched. The CDR3 is 16 amino acids. Here the CDR3 reads CASSQRGSGGIYEQYF. DNA for the CDR3: TGTGCCAGCAGCCAGCGGGGTAGCGGGGGGATTTACGAGCAGTACTTC.

The chain employs TRBV4-3 and TRBJ2-7; D gene unclear. The CDR3 runs to 16 residues. From germline, CDR1 is LGHNA and CDR2 YSLEER. V lost 0 bases to trimming and J lost 0 bases, with 12 bases between them. The CDR3 DNA reads as TGCGCCAGCAGCCAAGATCTTGGCGGCAGCTCCTACGAGCAGTACTTC. Protein: CASSQDLGGSSYEQYF.

V is TRBV19 and J is TRBJ1-1, with a tentative D call TRBD1 (5 bases). Germline CDR1 reads LNHDA; CDR2 reads SQIVND (reference sequence). The CDR3 extends over 15 amino acids. The V end was cut by 6 bases, the J end by 2 bases, with 16 bases between. As DNA, the CDR3 is TGTGCCAGTAGCTCGGCGGGACGAGGTAACACTGAAGCTTTCTTT. It encodes CASSSAGRGNTEAFF.

The V gene is TRBV6-2 or TRBV6-3, the J gene TRBJ2-5; 9 nucleotides agree with TRBD2. The CDR3 length is 15 residues. Germline assignment: CDR1 MNHEY and CDR2 SVGEGT. With V trimmed by 2 bases and J by 5 bases, 6 bases remained unmatched. The CDR3 region has the DNA TGTGCCAGCAGTTACGCGGGGGGGCGCTCGGAGACCCAGTACTTC. This gives the protein CASSYAGGRSETQYF.